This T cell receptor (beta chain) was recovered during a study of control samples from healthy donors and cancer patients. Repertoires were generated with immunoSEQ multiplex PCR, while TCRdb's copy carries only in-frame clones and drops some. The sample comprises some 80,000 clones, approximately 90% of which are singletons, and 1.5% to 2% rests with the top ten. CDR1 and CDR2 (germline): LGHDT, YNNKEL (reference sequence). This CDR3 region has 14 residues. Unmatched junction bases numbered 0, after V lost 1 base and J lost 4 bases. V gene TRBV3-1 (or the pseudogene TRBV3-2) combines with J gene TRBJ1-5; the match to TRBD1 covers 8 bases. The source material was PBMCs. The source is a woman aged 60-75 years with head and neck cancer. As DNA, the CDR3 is TGTGCCAGCAGCCAAGGGACAGGGAATCAGCCCCAGCATTTT. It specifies CASSQGTGNQPQHF.